This T cell receptor beta chain was captured by sequencing in a study of patients and donors after allogeneic stem cell transplantation. MiXCR, applied by TCRdb to the RT-PCR reads, yields one record per CDR3 protein. The sample yields 30,000 to 40,000 distinct CDR3 sequences, roughly a third seen once. V was clipped by 2 bases and J by 6 bases, with 13 bases between them. The germline V gene encodes CDR1 LGHDT and CDR2 YNNKEL (reference sequence). The CDR3 loop spans 15 amino acids. The sequence was collected from a human donor who was either an allogeneic HSCT recipient or a stem cell or donor lymphocyte infusion donor (not recorded which). It is not recorded whose cells these are; they may come from a transplant donor. Sequenced material: blood, either unsorted or a sorted T cell fraction (not recorded which). The chain links TRBV3-1 to TRBJ2-2; D ambiguous. This CDR3 is CASSQLFTDPGELFF. The CDR3 DNA follows: TGTGCCAGCAGCCAACTTTTTACCGACCCCGGGGAGCTGTTTTTT.